The 3 T cell receptor beta chains below were found in one sample sequenced in a study of monozygotic twins with inflammatory bowel disease. TCRdb reworked the 5' RACE reads into one entry per CDR3 protein, no DNA. This sample contains 170,000 or so distinct CDR3 sequences. Sequencing used blood. These receptors all stem from a human donor with ulcerative colitis or Crohn's disease, or a healthy co-twin of an affected twin (not recorded which).

This sequence joins TRBV27 and TRBJ2-7; absent DNA, TCRdb's TRBD1 call cannot be checked. The CDR3 has 14 amino acids. Per the germline V gene, CDR1 is MNHEY and CDR2 is SMNVEV (reference sequence). The CDR3 loop reads CASRPGQGAYEQYF.

The chain combines TRBV5-1 with TRBJ2-7; there is no DNA to check the TCRdb D call of TRBD1. The length of the CDR3 is 13 residues. CDR1 is SGHRS and CDR2 is YFSETQ in the germline V gene. CDR3: CASSPRGRYEQYF.

The chain couples TRBV5-8 to TRBJ1-1. The germline V gene encodes CDR1 SGHTS and CDR2 YDEGEE. The CDR3 is made up of 15 amino acids. The CDR3 is CASSLKWSVNTEAFF.